The 12 T cell receptor beta chains given below trace back to one sample, sequenced in a study of blood T cell repertoires in COVID-19. Method: immunoSEQ multiplex PCR; TCRdb's copy keeps in-frame clones and lacks some. The data hold about 160,000 clones, with 89% observed a single time. Sequencing was done on a sample of peripheral blood. All receptors come from a man aged 55-75 years with acute or convalescent COVID-19.

The J gene is TRBJ2-1, the V gene TRBV7-2, with TRBD2 identical over 8 bases. Germline lookup yields CDR1 SGHTA and CDR2 FQGNSA. The CDR3 runs to 16 residues. V lost 5 bases and J lost 3; bases outside the gene matches: 9. The CDR3: CASSKTGGTYYNEQFF. In DNA form, the CDR3 reads TGTGCCAGCAGCAAAACGGGGGGGACCTACTACAATGAGCAGTTCTTC.

In DNA, the CDR3 is TGTGCCAGCATGCGGGACAGCCACACCGGGGAGCTGTTTTTT. Protein sequence: CASMRDSHTGELFF. The chain uses TRBV9 and TRBJ2-2; D might be TRBD1 (7 bases). The CDR3 extends over 14 amino acids. V was pared by 6 bases and J by 3 bases, with 12 bases between. From germline, CDR1 is SGDLS and CDR2 YYNGEE.

The CDR3 spells CASSLGGLAGTNEQFF. The CDR3 DNA follows: TGCGCCAGCAGCCTAGGCGGTCTAGCGGGGACCAATGAGCAGTTCTTC. The genes are TRBV4-1 and TRBJ2-1; TRBD2 matches 9 bases. Germline V lookup: CDR1 MGHRA, CDR2 YSYEKL. V was clipped by 4 bases and J by 6 bases; unmatched bases: 10. The CDR3 has 16 amino acids.

The chain recombines TRBV7-9 with TRBJ1-1, with D hard to call. Per the germline V gene, CDR1 is SEHNR and CDR2 is FQNEAQ (reference sequence). This CDR3 spans 14 amino acids. V was pared by 1 base and J by 3 bases, with 9 bases between. CDR3 protein: CASSLGGGDTEAFF. The CDR3 nucleotides are TGTGCCAGCAGCTTAGGAGGCGGGGACACTGAAGCTTTCTTT.

The rearrangement joins TRBV9 to TRBJ1-3, with a tentative D call TRBD1 (5 bases). Trimming shortened V by 0 bases and J by 8 bases, and 15 bases separated the two germline ends. Germline CDR1 and CDR2: SGDLS and YYNGEE. This CDR3 has 15 amino acids. The CDR3 DNA sequence: TGTGCCAGCAGCGTAGAGGGCAGGGAGGTTGACACCATATATTTT. The encoded protein is CASSVEGREVDTIYF.

This clone was picked up one time. The rearrangement uses TRBV6-4 and TRBJ2-1, with a possible D match to TRBD2 (6 bases). With 0 bases removed from V and 7 bases from J, the gap between germline ends came to 13 bases. Germline loops: CDR1 MRHNA, CDR2 SNTAGT. This CDR3 comprises 15 residues. The CDR3: CASSDSGLSINEQFF. The CDR3, as DNA: TGTGCCAGCAGTGACTCGGGACTTAGTATAAATGAGCAGTTCTTC.

The rearrangement links TRBV5-1 to TRBJ1-3, with 7 bases lining up with TRBD1. V shed 3 bases and J 1 base; nucleotides not matched to a gene: 4. CDR1 is SGHRS and CDR2 is YFSETQ in the germline V gene. The CDR3 has 15 residues. The CDR3, as DNA: TGCGCCAGCAGCTACGCACAGGGGTCTGGAAACACCATATATTTT. Its translation: CASSYAQGSGNTIYF.

In its sample, this clone was seen a few times. V and J are TRBV5-6 and TRBJ1-1; D is unclear. Deletions cut 5 bases from V and 0 bases from J, with 8 bases between. This CDR3 is 13 amino acids long. Germline lookup yields CDR1 SGHDT and CDR2 YYEEEE. As DNA, the CDR3 is TGTGCCAGCAGACAGAACATGAACACTGAAGCTTTCTTT. As protein: CASRQNMNTEAFF.

This clone came up a few times. This sequence joins TRBV27 and TRBJ1-2; 8 bases are a match to TRBD1. The J segment lost 4 bases and the V segment lost 7 bases, leaving 5 bases of the junction unmatched. The CDR3 consists of 13 residues. In germline, CDR1 is MNHEY, CDR2 SMNVEV (reference sequence). The CDR3 sequence is CASTRGQGYGYTF. CDR3 coding DNA: TGTGCCAGCACTCGCGGACAGGGCTATGGCTACACCTTC.

This clone was found once. The J gene is TRBJ1-1, the V gene TRBV15; weak D call: TRBD1 (6 bases). This CDR3 is built from 15 residues. Per germline, CDR1 LNHNV and CDR2 YYDKDF (reference sequence). Between the trimmed V and J ends, which lost 0 bases and 7 bases, there was a span of 15 bases. The CDR3 reads CATSRDRAGVNEAFF. The CDR3 bases are TGTGCCACCAGCAGAGATAGGGCAGGGGTGAATGAAGCTTTCTTT.

The V and J genes are TRBV5-5 and TRBJ2-7, with D tentatively TRBD2 (6 bases). The germline CDR1 and CDR2 sequences are SGHKS and YYEKEE (reference sequence). CDR3 length: 12 amino acids. The V end lost 2 bases, the J end lost 6 bases, and 9 bases lay between the germline ends. In nucleotides, the CDR3 is TGTGCCAGCAGCTTCGGGGGTGGCGAGCAGTACTTC. Protein product: CASSFGGGEQYF.

The rearrangement links TRBV11-2 to TRBJ1-2; possible D gene TRBD1, 5 bases. Trimming removed 3 bases at V and 4 bases at J, with 18 bases between. Germline loops: CDR1 SGHAT, CDR2 FQNNGV. The CDR3 length is 16 residues. The CDR3 sequence is CASSFSPRGVSYGYTF. In DNA, the CDR3 is TGTGCCAGCAGCTTCTCACCAAGGGGCGTTAGCTATGGCTACACCTTC.